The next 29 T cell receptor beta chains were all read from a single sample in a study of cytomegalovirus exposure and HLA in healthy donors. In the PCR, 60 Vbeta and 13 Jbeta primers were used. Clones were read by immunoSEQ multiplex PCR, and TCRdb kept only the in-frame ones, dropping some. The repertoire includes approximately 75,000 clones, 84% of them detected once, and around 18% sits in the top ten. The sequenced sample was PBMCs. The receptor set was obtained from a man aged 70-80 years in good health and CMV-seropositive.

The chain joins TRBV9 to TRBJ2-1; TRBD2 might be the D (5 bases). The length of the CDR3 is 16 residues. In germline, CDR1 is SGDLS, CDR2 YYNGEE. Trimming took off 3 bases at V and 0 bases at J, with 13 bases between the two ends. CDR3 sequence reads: CASSESGNSSYNEQFF. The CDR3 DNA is TGTGCCAGCAGCGAATCCGGGAATAGCTCCTACAATGAGCAGTTCTTC.

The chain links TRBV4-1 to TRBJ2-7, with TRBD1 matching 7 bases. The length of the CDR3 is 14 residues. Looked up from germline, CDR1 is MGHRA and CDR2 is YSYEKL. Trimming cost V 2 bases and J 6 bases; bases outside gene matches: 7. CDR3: CASSQPGQPAEQYF. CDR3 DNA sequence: TGCGCCAGCAGCCAACCGGGACAGCCCGCCGAGCAGTACTTC.

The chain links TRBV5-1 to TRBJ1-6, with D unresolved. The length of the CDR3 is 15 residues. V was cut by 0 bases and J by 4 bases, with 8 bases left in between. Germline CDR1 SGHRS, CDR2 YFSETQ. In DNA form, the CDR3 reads TGCGCCAGCAGCTTGGTGGCGGATTATAATTCACCCCTCCACTTT. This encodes CASSLVADYNSPLHF.

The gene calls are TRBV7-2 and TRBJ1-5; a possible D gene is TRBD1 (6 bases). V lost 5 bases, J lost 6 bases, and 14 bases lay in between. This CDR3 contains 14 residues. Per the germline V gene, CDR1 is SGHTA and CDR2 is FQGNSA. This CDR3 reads CASSPRGGAQPQHF. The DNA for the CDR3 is TGTGCCAGCAGCCCCCGAGGGGGGGCTCAGCCCCAGCATTTT.

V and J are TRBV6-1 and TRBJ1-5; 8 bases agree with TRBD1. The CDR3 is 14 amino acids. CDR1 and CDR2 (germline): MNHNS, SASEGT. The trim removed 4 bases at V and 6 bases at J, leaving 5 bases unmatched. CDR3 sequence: CASSAGGRGQPQHF. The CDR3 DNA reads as TGTGCCAGCAGTGCAGGGGGCAGAGGTCAGCCCCAGCATTTT.

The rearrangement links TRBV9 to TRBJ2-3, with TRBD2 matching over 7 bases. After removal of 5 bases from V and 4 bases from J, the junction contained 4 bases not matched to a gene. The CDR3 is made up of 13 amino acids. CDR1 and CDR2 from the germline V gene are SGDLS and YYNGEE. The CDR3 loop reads CASREAGADTQYF. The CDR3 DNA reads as TGTGCCAGCAGAGAGGCGGGGGCAGATACGCAGTATTTT.

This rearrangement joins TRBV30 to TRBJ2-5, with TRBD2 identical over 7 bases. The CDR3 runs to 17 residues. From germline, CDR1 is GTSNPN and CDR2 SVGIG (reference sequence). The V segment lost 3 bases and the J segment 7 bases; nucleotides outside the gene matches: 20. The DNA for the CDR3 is TGTGCCTGGAGCCGGGAGCTAGCGGACCCCCGGAGGACGACCCAGTACTTC. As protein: CAWSRELADPRRTTQYF. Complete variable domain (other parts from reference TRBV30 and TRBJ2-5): SQTIHQWPATLVQPVGSPLSLECTVEGTSNPNLYWYRQAAGRGLQLLFYSVGIGQISSEVPQNLSASRPQDRQFILSSKKLLLSDSGFYLCAWSRELADPRRTTQYFGPGTRLLVL.

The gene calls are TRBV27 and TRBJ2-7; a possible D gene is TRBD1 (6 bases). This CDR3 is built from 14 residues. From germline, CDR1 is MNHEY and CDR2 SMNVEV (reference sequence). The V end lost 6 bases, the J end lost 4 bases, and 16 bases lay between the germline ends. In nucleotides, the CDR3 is TGTGCCAGCAGCACTCGGGACATTCTTTACGAGCAGTACTTC. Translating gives CASSTRDILYEQYF.

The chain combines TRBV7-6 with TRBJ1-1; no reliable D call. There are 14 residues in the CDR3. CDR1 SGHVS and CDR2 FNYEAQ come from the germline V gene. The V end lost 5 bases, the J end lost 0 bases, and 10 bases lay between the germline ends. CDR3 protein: CASSARQLNTEAFF. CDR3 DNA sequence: TGTGCCAGCAGCGCAAGACAATTGAACACTGAAGCTTTCTTT.

CDR3 sequence reads: CASSVGKPGYF. The CDR3 nucleotides are TGTGCCAGCAGTGTTGGCAAACCGGGGTACTTC. The chain uses TRBV2 and TRBJ2-5; D is ambiguous. V was trimmed by 4 bases and J by 13 bases, leaving 13 bases between them. Germline CDR1 is SNHLY and CDR2 is FYNNEI. The CDR3 contains 11 residues.

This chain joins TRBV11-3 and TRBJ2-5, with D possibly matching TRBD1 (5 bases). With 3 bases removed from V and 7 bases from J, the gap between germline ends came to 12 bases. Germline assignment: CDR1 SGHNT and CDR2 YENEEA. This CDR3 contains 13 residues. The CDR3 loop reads CASSLPGSRTQYF. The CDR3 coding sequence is TGTGCCAGCAGCTTGCCAGGGTCAAGGACCCAGTACTTC.

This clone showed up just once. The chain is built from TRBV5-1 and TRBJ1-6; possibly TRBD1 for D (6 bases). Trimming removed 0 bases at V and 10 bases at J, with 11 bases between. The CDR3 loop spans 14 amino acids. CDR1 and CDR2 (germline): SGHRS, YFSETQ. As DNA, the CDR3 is TGCGCCAGCAGCTTGGGCGACAGGCTATCACCCCTCCACTTT. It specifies CASSLGDRLSPLHF.

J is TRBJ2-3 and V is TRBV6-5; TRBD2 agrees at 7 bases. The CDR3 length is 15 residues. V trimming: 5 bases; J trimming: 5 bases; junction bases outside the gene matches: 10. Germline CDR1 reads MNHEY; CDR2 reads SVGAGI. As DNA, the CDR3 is TGTGCCAGCAGTGGACGAGCGGGAAGTAGAGATACGCAGTATTTT. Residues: CASSGRAGSRDTQYF.

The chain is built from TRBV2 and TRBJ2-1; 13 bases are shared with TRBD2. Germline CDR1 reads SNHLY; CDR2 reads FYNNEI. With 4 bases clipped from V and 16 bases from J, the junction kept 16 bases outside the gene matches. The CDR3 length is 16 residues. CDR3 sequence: CASSASSPGLAGRAFF. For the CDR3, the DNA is TGTGCCAGCAGTGCGTCCTCCCCGGGACTAGCGGGGAGGGCATTCTTC.

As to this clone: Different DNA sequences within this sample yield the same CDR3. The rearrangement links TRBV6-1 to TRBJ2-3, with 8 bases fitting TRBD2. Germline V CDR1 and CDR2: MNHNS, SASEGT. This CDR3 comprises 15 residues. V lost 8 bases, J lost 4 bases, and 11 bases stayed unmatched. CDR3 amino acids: CASSERSGGSDTQYF. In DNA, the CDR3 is TGTGCCAGCTCTGAGAGGAGCGGGGGCTCAGATACGCAGTATTTT.

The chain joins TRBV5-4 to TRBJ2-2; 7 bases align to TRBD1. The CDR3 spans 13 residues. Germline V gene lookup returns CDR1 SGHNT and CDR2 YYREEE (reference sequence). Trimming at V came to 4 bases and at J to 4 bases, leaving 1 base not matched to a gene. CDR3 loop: CASSGTVTGELFF. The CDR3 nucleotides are TGTGCCAGCAGCGGGACAGTCACCGGGGAGCTGTTTTTT.

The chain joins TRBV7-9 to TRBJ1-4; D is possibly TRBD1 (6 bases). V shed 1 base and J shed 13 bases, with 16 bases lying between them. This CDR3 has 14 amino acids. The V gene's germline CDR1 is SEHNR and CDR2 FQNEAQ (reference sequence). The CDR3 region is CASSLESRGTGLFF. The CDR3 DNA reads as TGTGCCAGCAGCTTAGAATCAAGGGGGACGGGACTGTTTTTT.

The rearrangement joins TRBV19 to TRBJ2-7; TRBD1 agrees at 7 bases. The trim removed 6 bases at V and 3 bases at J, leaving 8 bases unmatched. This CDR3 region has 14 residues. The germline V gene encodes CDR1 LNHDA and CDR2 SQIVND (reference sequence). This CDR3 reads CASSRGTRLYEQYF. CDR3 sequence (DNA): TGTGCCAGTAGCAGGGGGACCCGCCTCTACGAGCAGTACTTC.

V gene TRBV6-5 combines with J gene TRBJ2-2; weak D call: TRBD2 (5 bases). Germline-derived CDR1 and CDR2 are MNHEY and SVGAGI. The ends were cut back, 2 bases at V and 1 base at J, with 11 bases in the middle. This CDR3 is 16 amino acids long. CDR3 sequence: CASSYTGSRNTGELFF. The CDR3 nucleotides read TGTGCCAGCAGTTACACGGGGAGCAGGAACACCGGGGAGCTGTTTTTT.

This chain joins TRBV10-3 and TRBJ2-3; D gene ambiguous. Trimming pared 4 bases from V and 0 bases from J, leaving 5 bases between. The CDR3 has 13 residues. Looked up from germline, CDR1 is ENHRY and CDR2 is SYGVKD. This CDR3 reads CAISVGSTDTQYF. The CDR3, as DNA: TGTGCCATCAGTGTGGGCAGCACAGATACGCAGTATTTT.

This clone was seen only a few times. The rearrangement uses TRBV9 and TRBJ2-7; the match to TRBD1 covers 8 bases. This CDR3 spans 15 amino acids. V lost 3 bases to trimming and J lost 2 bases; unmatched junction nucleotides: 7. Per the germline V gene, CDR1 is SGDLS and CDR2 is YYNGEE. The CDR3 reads CASSASGTGTYEQYF. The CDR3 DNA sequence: TGTGCCAGCAGCGCCTCCGGGACAGGAACCTACGAGCAGTACTTC.

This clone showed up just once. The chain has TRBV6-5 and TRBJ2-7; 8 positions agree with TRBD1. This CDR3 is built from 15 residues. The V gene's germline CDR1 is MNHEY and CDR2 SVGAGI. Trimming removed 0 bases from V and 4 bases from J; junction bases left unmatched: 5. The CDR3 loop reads CASSYSQGARYEQYF. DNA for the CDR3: TGTGCCAGCAGTTACTCCCAGGGGGCTAGGTACGAGCAGTACTTC.

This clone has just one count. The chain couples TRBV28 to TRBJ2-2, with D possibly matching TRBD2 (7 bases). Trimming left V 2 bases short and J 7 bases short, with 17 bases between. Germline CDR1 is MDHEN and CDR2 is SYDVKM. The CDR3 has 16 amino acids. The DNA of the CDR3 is TGTGCCAGCAGTTTAAGTGGGCAGGGGAGGGACGGGGAGCTGTTTTTT. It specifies CASSLSGQGRDGELFF.

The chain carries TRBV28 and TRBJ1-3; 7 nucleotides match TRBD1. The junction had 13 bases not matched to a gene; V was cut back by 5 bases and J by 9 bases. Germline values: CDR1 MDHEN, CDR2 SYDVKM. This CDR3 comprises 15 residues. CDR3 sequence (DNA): TGTGCCAGCAGTCCCCGGGGACAGTGGGATCCCACCATATATTTT. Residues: CASSPRGQWDPTIYF.

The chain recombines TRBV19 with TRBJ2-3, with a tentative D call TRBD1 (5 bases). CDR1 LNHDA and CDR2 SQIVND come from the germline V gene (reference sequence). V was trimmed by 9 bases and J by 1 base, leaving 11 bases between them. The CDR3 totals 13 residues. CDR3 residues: CASRAFGTDTQYF. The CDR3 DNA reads TGTGCCAGCAGGGCGTTCGGCACAGATACGCAGTATTTT.

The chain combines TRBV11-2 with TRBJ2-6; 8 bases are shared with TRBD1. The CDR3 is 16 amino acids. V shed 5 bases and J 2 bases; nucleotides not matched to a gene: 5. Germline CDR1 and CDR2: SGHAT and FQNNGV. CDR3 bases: TGTGCCAGCAGCGCAGGACAGGGCCCTGGGGCCAACGTCCTGACTTTC. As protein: CASSAGQGPGANVLTF. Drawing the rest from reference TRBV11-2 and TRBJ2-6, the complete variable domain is EAGVAQSPRYKIIEKRQSVAFWCNPISGHATLYWYQQILGQGPKLLIQFQNNGVVDDSQLPKDRFSAERLKGVDSTLKIQPAKLEDSAVYLCASSAGQGPGANVLTFGAGSRLTVL.

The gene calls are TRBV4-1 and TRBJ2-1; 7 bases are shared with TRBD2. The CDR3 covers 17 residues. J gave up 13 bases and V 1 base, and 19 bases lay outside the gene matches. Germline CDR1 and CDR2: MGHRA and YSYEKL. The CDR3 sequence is CASSQARLGGGRGRQFF. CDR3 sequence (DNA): TGCGCCAGCAGCCAAGCCCGACTGGGGGGAGGGCGTGGTCGACAGTTCTTC.

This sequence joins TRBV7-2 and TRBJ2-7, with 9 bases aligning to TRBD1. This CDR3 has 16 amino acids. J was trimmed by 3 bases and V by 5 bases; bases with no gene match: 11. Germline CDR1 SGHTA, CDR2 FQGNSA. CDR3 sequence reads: CASSPILRQGDYEQYF. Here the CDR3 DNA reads TGTGCCAGCAGCCCAATCCTGCGACAGGGGGACTACGAGCAGTACTTC.

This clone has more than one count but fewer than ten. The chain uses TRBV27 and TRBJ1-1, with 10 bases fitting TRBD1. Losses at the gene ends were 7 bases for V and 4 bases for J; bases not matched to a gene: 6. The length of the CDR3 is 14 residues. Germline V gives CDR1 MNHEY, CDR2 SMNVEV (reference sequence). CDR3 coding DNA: TGTGCCAGCACTAAGACAGGGGGCCGCACTGAAGCTTTCTTT. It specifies CASTKTGGRTEAFF.